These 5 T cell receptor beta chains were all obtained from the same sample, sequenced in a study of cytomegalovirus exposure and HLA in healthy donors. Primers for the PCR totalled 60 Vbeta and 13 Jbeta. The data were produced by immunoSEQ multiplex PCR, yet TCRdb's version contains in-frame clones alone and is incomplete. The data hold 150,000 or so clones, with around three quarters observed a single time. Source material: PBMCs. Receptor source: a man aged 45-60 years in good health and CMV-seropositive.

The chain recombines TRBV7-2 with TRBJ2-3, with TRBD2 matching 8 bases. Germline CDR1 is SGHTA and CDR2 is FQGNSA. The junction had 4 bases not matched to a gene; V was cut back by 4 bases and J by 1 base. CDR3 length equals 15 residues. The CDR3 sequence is CASSSFSGGTDTQYF. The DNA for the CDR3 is TGTGCCAGCAGCTCGTTTAGCGGGGGCACAGATACGCAGTATTTT. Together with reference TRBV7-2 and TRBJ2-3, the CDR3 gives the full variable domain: GAGVSQSPSNKVTEKGKDVELRCDPISGHTALYWYRQSLGQGLEFLIYFQGNSAPDKSGLPSDRFSAERTGGSVSTLTIQRTQQEDSAVYLCASSSFSGGTDTQYFGPGTRLTVL.

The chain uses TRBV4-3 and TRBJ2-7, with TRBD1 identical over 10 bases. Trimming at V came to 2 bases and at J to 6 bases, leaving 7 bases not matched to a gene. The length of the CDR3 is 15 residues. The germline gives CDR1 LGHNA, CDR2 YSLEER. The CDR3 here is CASSQTPGQGLEQYF. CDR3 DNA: TGCGCCAGCAGCCAAACCCCGGGACAGGGGCTCGAGCAGTACTTC.

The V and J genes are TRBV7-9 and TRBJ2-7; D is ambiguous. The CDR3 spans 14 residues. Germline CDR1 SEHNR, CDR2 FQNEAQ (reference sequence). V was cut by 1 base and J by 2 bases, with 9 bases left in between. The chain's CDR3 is CASSLVAHAYEQYF. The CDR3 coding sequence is TGTGCCAGCAGCTTAGTCGCGCACGCCTACGAGCAGTACTTC.

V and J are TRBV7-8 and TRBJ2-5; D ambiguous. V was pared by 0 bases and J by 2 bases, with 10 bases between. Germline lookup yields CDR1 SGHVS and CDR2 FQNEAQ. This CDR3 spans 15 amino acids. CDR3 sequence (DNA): TGTGCCAGCAGCTTAGCGCTTGGGCAGCAAGAGACCCAGTACTTC. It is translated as CASSLALGQQETQYF.

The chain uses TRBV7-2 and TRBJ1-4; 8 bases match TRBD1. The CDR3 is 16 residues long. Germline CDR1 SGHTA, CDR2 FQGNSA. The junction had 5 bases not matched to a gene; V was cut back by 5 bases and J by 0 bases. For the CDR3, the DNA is TGTGCCAGCAGCAGGACAGGGTTGGCAACTAATGAAAAACTGTTTTTT. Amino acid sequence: CASSRTGLATNEKLFF.